The rows below give T cell receptor beta chains drawn from one sample of a study of cytotoxic CD8 clonotypes in ibrutinib-treated CLL. Only in-frame clones appear in the TCRdb table, and some are missing; sequencing was by immunoSEQ multiplex PCR. This sample carries some 92,000 clones, more than 70% of them seen once, and the ten largest clones take roughly 25%. This specimen was PBMCs, taken after 24 months of ibrutinib treatment. The origin of the receptors is a human donor with chronic lymphocytic leukemia. Both conserved end residues are trimmed from each CDR3. The order of the fields is V gene, J gene, CDR3 length, clone size, CDR3 protein. Expanded clones are given a class, and other clones once, few, many or no size at all.

v_call: TRBV5-6
j_call: TRBJ2-7
cdr3_length: 13
clone_size: .
cdr3_aa: ASSLGDRDSYEQY

v_call: TRBV5-5
j_call: TRBJ2-1
cdr3_length: 15
clone_size: .
cdr3_aa: ASSFAAGTGPYNEQF

v_call: TRBV27
j_call: TRBJ2-7
cdr3_length: 12
clone_size: .
cdr3_aa: ASSSRTSRREQY

v_call: TRBV5-8
j_call: TRBJ2-7
cdr3_length: 14
clone_size: .
cdr3_aa: ASSAGTSGRFYEQY

v_call: TRBV28
j_call: TRBJ1-2
cdr3_length: 12
clone_size: .
cdr3_aa: ASKGGGGLRGYT

v_call: TRBV15
j_call: TRBJ1-1
cdr3_length: 13
clone_size: .
cdr3_aa: ATSREQGVNTEAF

v_call: TRBV27
j_call: TRBJ2-7
cdr3_length: 13
clone_size: .
cdr3_aa: ASSFWTSGSREQY

v_call: TRBV4-1
j_call: TRBJ2-7
cdr3_length: 13
clone_size: .
cdr3_aa: ASSHRLARLYEQY

v_call: TRBV11-3
j_call: TRBJ2-1
cdr3_length: 13
clone_size: .
cdr3_aa: ASSSGADYYNEQF

v_call: TRBV19
j_call: TRBJ1-5
cdr3_length: 14
clone_size: .
cdr3_aa: ASSRHQGAADQPQH

v_call: TRBV19
j_call: TRBJ2-2
cdr3_length: 13
clone_size: .
cdr3_aa: ASSLGTPNTGELF

v_call: TRBV7-3
j_call: TRBJ2-5
cdr3_length: 13
clone_size: .
cdr3_aa: ASSPLAARGETQY

v_call: TRBV7-3
j_call: TRBJ1-1
cdr3_length: 14
clone_size: .
cdr3_aa: ASSLTGPLENTEAF

v_call: TRBV2
j_call: TRBJ1-2
cdr3_length: 10
clone_size: few
cdr3_aa: ASSGQGYGYT

v_call: TRBV5-1
j_call: TRBJ1-5
cdr3_length: 13
clone_size: .
cdr3_aa: ASSSTGAGNQPQH

v_call: TRBV28
j_call: TRBJ2-3
cdr3_length: 11
clone_size: few
cdr3_aa: ASSPAGTDTQY

v_call: TRBV19
j_call: TRBJ1-1
cdr3_length: 13
clone_size: .
cdr3_aa: ASSIEDRGLGEAF

v_call: TRBV6-1
j_call: TRBJ2-3
cdr3_length: 13
clone_size: .
cdr3_aa: ASSHSGGLTDTQY

v_call: TRBV29-1
j_call: TRBJ1-1
cdr3_length: 12
clone_size: few
cdr3_aa: SALLGGVTTEAF

v_call: TRBV19
j_call: TRBJ1-1
cdr3_length: 12
clone_size: .
cdr3_aa: ASSLGHLGTEAF

v_call: TRBV5-1
j_call: TRBJ1-2
cdr3_length: 11
clone_size: .
cdr3_aa: ASSPAEGYGYT

v_call: TRBV23-1
j_call: TRBJ1-2
cdr3_length: 11
clone_size: .
cdr3_aa: ASSPGTDYGYT

v_call: TRBV11-2
j_call: TRBJ1-1
cdr3_length: 12
clone_size: many
cdr3_aa: ASSLIAGGTEAF

v_call: TRBV10-1
j_call: TRBJ2-3
cdr3_length: 14
clone_size: .
cdr3_aa: ARKGTGGSSTDTQY

v_call: TRBV5-4
j_call: TRBJ2-1
cdr3_length: 12
clone_size: once
cdr3_aa: ASRAGTRDNEQF

v_call: TRBV6-6
j_call: TRBJ2-7
cdr3_length: 13
clone_size: .
cdr3_aa: ASTKGPASSYEQY

v_call: TRBV6-6
j_call: TRBJ2-1
cdr3_length: 12
clone_size: .
cdr3_aa: ASSRPERASEQF

v_call: TRBV11-2
j_call: TRBJ1-1
cdr3_length: 11
clone_size: .
cdr3_aa: ASSLGLNTEAF

v_call: TRBV18
j_call: TRBJ1-1
cdr3_length: 13
clone_size: .
cdr3_aa: ASSPYTERNTEAF

v_call: TRBV6-5
j_call: TRBJ2-1
cdr3_length: 14
clone_size: .
cdr3_aa: ASSYSPSGAYNEQF

v_call: TRBV11-1
j_call: TRBJ2-1
cdr3_length: 14
clone_size: .
cdr3_aa: ASSSVGGNLYNEQF

v_call: TRBV19
j_call: TRBJ1-5
cdr3_length: 11
clone_size: .
cdr3_aa: ASNRESNQPQH

v_call: TRBV6-6
j_call: TRBJ1-6
cdr3_length: 13
clone_size: .
cdr3_aa: ASSYRGAYNSPLH

v_call: TRBV4-2
j_call: TRBJ2-2
cdr3_length: 14
clone_size: .
cdr3_aa: ASSQALAANTGELF

v_call: TRBV7-2
j_call: TRBJ1-4
cdr3_length: 15
clone_size: once
cdr3_aa: ASSLRPVRVTNEKLF

v_call: TRBV7-2
j_call: TRBJ2-1
cdr3_length: 14
clone_size: .
cdr3_aa: ASSLPSASGKNEQF

v_call: TRBV11-2
j_call: TRBJ2-7
cdr3_length: 13
clone_size: .
cdr3_aa: ASSLARDRPYEQY

v_call: TRBV21-1
j_call: TRBJ2-1
cdr3_length: 12
clone_size: .
cdr3_aa: ASSGTGALNEQF

v_call: TRBV15
j_call: TRBJ2-3
cdr3_length: 14
clone_size: .
cdr3_aa: AVTSGSLGVTDTQY

v_call: TRBV27
j_call: TRBJ2-6
cdr3_length: 11
clone_size: few
cdr3_aa: ASSLKGVNVLT

v_call: TRBV19
j_call: TRBJ2-1
cdr3_length: 13
clone_size: .
cdr3_aa: ASRVDTRAYNEQF

v_call: TRBV23-1
j_call: TRBJ2-1
cdr3_length: 11
clone_size: .
cdr3_aa: ASSPCHSDEQF

v_call: TRBV28
j_call: TRBJ1-3
cdr3_length: 11
clone_size: .
cdr3_aa: ASSTGSGNTIY

v_call: TRBV19
j_call: TRBJ2-3
cdr3_length: 13
clone_size: .
cdr3_aa: ASSIPVGLANTQY